This entry lists 22 T cell receptor beta chains sequenced from one sample in a study of blood T cell repertoires in COVID-19. Data came from immunoSEQ multiplex PCR; TCRdb stores just in-frame clones and leaves some out. The sample includes approximately 12,000 clones, over 90% of them seen just once. The sample comprised peripheral blood. Receptors originate from a woman in her seventies with active COVID-19.

The rearrangement links TRBV6-4 to TRBJ2-7, with 9 nucleotides matching TRBD2. The CDR3 spans 15 residues. With V trimmed by 1 base and J by 3 bases, 4 bases remained unmatched. CDR1 is MRHNA, CDR2 SNTAGT, per germline. In DNA, the CDR3 is TGTGCCAGCAGTGACTTGGCGGGGGGGTTCTACGAGCAGTACTTC. Residues: CASSDLAGGFYEQYF.

The gene calls are TRBV11-1 and TRBJ2-7; 14 nucleotides agree with TRBD2. Per the germline V gene, CDR1 is SGHAT and CDR2 is FQDESV (reference sequence). The CDR3 covers 15 residues. J was trimmed by 6 bases and V by 5 bases; bases with no gene match: 6. The CDR3 DNA is TGTGCCAGCAGCCCGGGACTAGCGGGAGACAGCGAGCAGTACTTC. Protein: CASSPGLAGDSEQYF.

The chain links TRBV5-1 to TRBJ2-1, with 13 nucleotides matching TRBD2. V was pared by 0 bases and J by 7 bases, with 10 bases of the junction left unmatched. Germline-derived CDR1 and CDR2 are SGHRS and YFSETQ. The CDR3 contains 18 residues. In DNA, the CDR3 is TGCGCCAGCAGCTTGGATGCCGGACTAGCGGGAGTTGGTAATGAGCAGTTCTTC. This gives the protein CASSLDAGLAGVGNEQFF.

This chain connects TRBV4-2 to TRBJ1-5, with D uncertain. The V end lost 0 bases, the J end lost 10 bases, and 10 bases lay between the germline ends. The CDR3 length is 13 residues. Germline assignment: CDR1 LGHNA and CDR2 YNFKEQ. CDR3 amino acids: CASSQDQNGPQHF. The CDR3 bases are TGTGCCAGCAGCCAAGATCAGAATGGCCCCCAGCATTTT.

The genes are TRBV27 and TRBJ2-7; 11 bases are shared with TRBD2. Trimming at V came to 1 base and at J to 4 bases, leaving 15 bases not matched to a gene. The length of the CDR3 is 19 residues. Germline CDR1 reads MNHEY; CDR2 reads SMNVEV (reference sequence). The CDR3 nucleotides are TGTGCCAGCAGTTTATGGACAGGGTTTTCTAGCGGGAGGAGTTACGAGCAGTACTTC. It yields the protein CASSLWTGFSSGRSYEQYF.

CDR3 protein: CASSSRARETQYF. The CDR3 DNA sequence: TGTGCCAGCAGTTCTCGAGCGCGAGAGACCCAGTACTTC. This chain uses TRBV6-5 with TRBJ2-5, with D unresolved. V was cut by 4 bases and J by 4 bases, with 10 bases left in between. The CDR3 has 13 amino acids. Germline CDR1 is MNHEY and CDR2 is SVGAGI.

The chain links TRBV2 to TRBJ2-4; a weak D match, TRBD2 (6 bases). Looked up from germline, CDR1 is SNHLY and CDR2 is FYNNEI. V was clipped by 9 bases and J by 0 bases, with 15 bases between them. This CDR3 comprises 15 residues. The CDR3 is CAREPGEGAKNIQYF. As DNA, the CDR3 is TGTGCCAGAGAGCCGGGGGAAGGAGCCAAAAACATTCAGTACTTC.

V is TRBV11-2 and J is TRBJ1-1; 9 bases match TRBD1. Per germline, CDR1 SGHAT and CDR2 FQNNGV. The CDR3 has 15 amino acids. The V and J ends lost 5 bases and 2 bases, in that order; junction bases with no gene match: 6. The CDR3 reads CASSPNRGPNTEAFF. CDR3 nucleotide sequence: TGTGCCAGCAGCCCCAACAGGGGGCCTAACACTGAAGCTTTCTTT.

The chain carries TRBV19 and TRBJ2-1; 9 bases align to TRBD1. The germline CDR1 and CDR2 sequences are LNHDA and SQIVND (reference sequence). The ends lost 5 bases at V and 2 bases at J; junction bases unmatched: 4. The CDR3 has 15 residues. The CDR3 DNA reads as TGTGCCAGTAGTCCCGGACAGGGGACCTACAATGAGCAGTTCTTC. The encoded protein is CASSPGQGTYNEQFF.

The chain combines TRBV27 with TRBJ1-5; weak D call: TRBD1 (5 bases). V dropped 6 bases and J dropped 2 bases, with 14 bases sitting between them. This CDR3 is built from 15 residues. Germline values: CDR1 MNHEY, CDR2 SMNVEV (reference sequence). The CDR3 DNA is TGTGCCAGCAGCCCCAGGGTATTCGGCAATCAGCCCCAGCATTTT. This gives the protein CASSPRVFGNQPQHF.

The chain recombines TRBV5-4 with TRBJ2-1, with 16 bases that match TRBD2. The CDR3 contains 17 residues. CDR1 is SGHNT and CDR2 is YYREEE in the germline V gene (reference sequence). V shed 3 bases and J 6 bases; nucleotides not matched to a gene: 6. The CDR3 DNA follows: TGTGCCAGCAGCTGGGGACTAGCGGGAGGGCCTCCCAATGAGCAGTTCTTC. The encoded protein is CASSWGLAGGPPNEQFF.

The V gene is TRBV6-5, the J gene TRBJ2-7; 9 nucleotides align to TRBD2. V trimming: 0 bases; J trimming: 4 bases; junction bases outside the gene matches: 7. Germline V lookup: CDR1 MNHEY, CDR2 SVGAGI. The CDR3 covers 16 residues. DNA for the CDR3: TGTGCCAGCAGTTACTCGATGGCTAGCGGGATTTACGAGCAGTACTTC. It is translated as CASSYSMASGIYEQYF.

This rearrangement joins TRBV18 to TRBJ1-2; no firm D call. The germline V gene has CDR1 KGHSH and CDR2 LQKENI. This CDR3 spans 12 amino acids. V was shortened by 5 bases and J by 5 bases, with 9 bases between the two germline ends. CDR3 amino acids: CASSARGYGYTF. The DNA of the CDR3 is TGTGCCAGCTCAGCGCGGGGTTATGGCTACACCTTC.

The rearrangement links TRBV14 to TRBJ1-2; D is possibly TRBD1 (5 bases). Trimming removed 0 bases from V and 6 bases from J, with 11 bases in between. Germline V gene lookup returns CDR1 SGHDN and CDR2 FVKESK. The CDR3 consists of 14 residues. The CDR3 sequence: CASSQDHRLDGYTF. The DNA for the CDR3 is TGTGCCAGCAGCCAAGATCACAGGTTGGATGGCTACACCTTC.

The V call is TRBV6-1, the J call TRBJ2-2; TRBD2 matches 7 bases. The CDR3 is 19 residues long. Germline CDR1 and CDR2: MNHNS and SASEGT. Trimming cost V 2 bases and J 0 bases; bases outside gene matches: 12. The CDR3 sequence is CASSEMSGAILTNTGELFF. CDR3 nucleotide sequence: TGTGCCAGCAGTGAAATGAGCGGGGCTATACTAACGAACACCGGGGAGCTGTTTTTT.

The chain combines TRBV4-3 with TRBJ1-2; no clear D. Germline-derived CDR1 and CDR2 are LGHNA and YSLEER. V was shortened by 0 bases and J by 6 bases, with 11 bases between the two germline ends. The CDR3 sequence is 14 residues long. The CDR3 DNA is TGCGCCAGCAGCCAAGAAGGTAGACGGGATGGCTACACCTTC. It specifies CASSQEGRRDGYTF.

V and J are TRBV11-3 and TRBJ2-7; D is undetermined. Germline loops: CDR1 SGHNT, CDR2 YENEEA. This CDR3 is 13 amino acids long. Trimming left V 3 bases short and J 0 bases short, with 6 bases between. The CDR3 region is CASSFQDSYEQYF. The CDR3 nucleotides read TGTGCCAGCAGCTTCCAGGACTCCTACGAGCAGTACTTC.

The V gene is TRBV5-1, the J gene TRBJ2-3, with 10 bases fitting TRBD1. V shed 0 bases, J shed 4 bases, and the junction held 5 bases outside the gene matches. In germline, CDR1 is SGHRS, CDR2 YFSETQ. This CDR3 comprises 16 residues. This chain's CDR3 is CASSLAPDRGADTQYF. In DNA, the CDR3 is TGCGCCAGCAGCTTGGCCCCGGACAGGGGGGCAGATACGCAGTATTTT.

The chain recombines TRBV6-6 with TRBJ2-1; D perhaps matches TRBD2 (5 bases). CDR1 is MNHNY and CDR2 is SVGAGI in the germline V gene (reference sequence). Trimming stripped 6 bases from V and 9 bases from J, with 6 bases between. This CDR3 spans 10 amino acids. CDR3: CASSAGEQFF. The CDR3 coding sequence is TGTGCCAGCAGCGCGGGTGAGCAGTTCTTC.

V and J are TRBV5-5 and TRBJ2-5; D is ambiguous. The CDR3 extends over 12 amino acids. V lost 4 bases, J lost 5 bases, and 9 bases lay in between. The germline V gene encodes CDR1 SGHKS and CDR2 YYEKEE (reference sequence). CDR3 sequence reads: CASSPQAETQYF. CDR3 nucleotides: TGTGCCAGCAGCCCACAAGCGGAGACCCAGTACTTC.

The chain has TRBV6-5 and TRBJ1-6; possibly TRBD1 for D (5 bases). V lost 6 bases and J 0 bases, leaving 9 bases between the germline ends. Germline CDR1 MNHEY, CDR2 SVGAGI. The CDR3 totals 15 residues. The CDR3 DNA sequence: TGTGCCAGCAGGGGGGGGAGCTCCTATAATTCACCCCTCCACTTT. Amino acid sequence: CASRGGSSYNSPLHF.

The gene calls are TRBV2 and TRBJ2-1, with 9 nucleotides matching TRBD2. Looked up from germline, CDR1 is SNHLY and CDR2 is FYNNEI. V lost 7 bases and J lost 7; bases outside the gene matches: 11. The length of the CDR3 is 15 residues. CDR3 DNA sequence: TGTGCCAGCATTATTACCGGGACTAGCAGAAATGAGCAGTTCTTC. The encoded protein is CASIITGTSRNEQFF.